The rows below give T cell receptor beta chains drawn from one sample of a study of blood T cell repertoires in COVID-19. The protocol was immunoSEQ multiplex PCR, while the TCRdb copy is restricted to in-frame clones and leaves out a portion. The profile shows about 160,000 clones, around 80% of them singletons. The sample consisted of peripheral blood. The receptors come from a woman over 75 with acute or convalescent COVID-19. Each CDR3 is given without its conserved first and last residue. The order of the fields is J gene, V gene, CDR3 protein.

J: TRBJ1-3; V: TRBV29-1; CDR3: SVSGVGNTIY
J: TRBJ1-5; V: TRBV24-1; CDR3: ATSDGTGPWNQPQH
J: TRBJ1-1; V: TRBV5-6; CDR3: ASSLVRGNTEAF
J: TRBJ1-4; V: TRBV7-9; CDR3: ASSPPGQGEGKMF
J: TRBJ2-7; V: TRBV3-1/TRBV3-2; CDR3: ASGPLGGYEQY
J: TRBJ1-2; V: TRBV10-3; CDR3: ASTREDYGYT
J: TRBJ2-2; V: TRBV3-1/TRBV3-2; CDR3: ASSRGLADTGELF
J: TRBJ1-4; V: TRBV30; CDR3: AWGLTAGDEKLF
J: TRBJ1-6; V: TRBV19; CDR3: ASSGAGSPLH
J: TRBJ1-2; V: TRBV10-3; CDR3: AISEDFQGAYGYT
J: TRBJ2-1; V: TRBV7-9; CDR3: ASSFGTRVLNEQF
J: TRBJ2-1; V: TRBV2; CDR3: ASKADLVDNEQF
J: TRBJ1-1; V: TRBV6-5; CDR3: ASQGASYPNTEAF
J: TRBJ2-5; V: TRBV7-6; CDR3: ASSLFRAGETQY
J: TRBJ2-7; V: TRBV30; CDR3: AWSPRDEQY
J: TRBJ1-1; V: TRBV13; CDR3: ASRRPAVAEAF
J: TRBJ2-7; V: TRBV11-2; CDR3: ASSLSFGRGSYEQY